Below, one T cell receptor beta chain is given with its context. The antigen is not known. The V and J ends lost 5 bases and 6 bases respectively, with 14 bases between them. CDR1 is LNHNV and CDR2 is YYDKDF in the germline V gene (reference sequence). The CDR3 is 15 residues long. The data are from a study of cytomegalovirus exposure and HLA in healthy donors. Study-level points and caveats: TCR beta chains numbering under 200 were designated cytomegalovirus-associated. It emerged from a later analysis that several of the most significant clusters appeared to be linked to common viral pathogens.

The PCR employed 60 Vbeta primers together with 13 Jbeta primers. The data were produced by immunoSEQ multiplex PCR, yet TCRdb's version contains in-frame clones alone and is incomplete. Altogether 150,000 to 200,000 clones are present, about 86% being singletons, with the ten largest covering approximately 2%. Sequenced input: PBMCs. The TCR originated in a woman in her late teens or twenties in good health and CMV-seropositive. J is TRBJ1-6 and V is TRBV15, with D unresolved. CDR3 protein: CATSLLADGNSPLHF. CDR3 nucleotide sequence: TGTGCCACCAGCCTATTAGCAGACGGTAATTCACCCCTCCACTTT.